Shown below are 14 T cell receptor beta chains from a single sample sequenced in a study of T cell repertoires in cytomegalovirus infection (dated by TCRdb to between 2017 and 2020). Sequencing took place on an Illumina HiSeq 1500. The raw public data were reprocessed by TCRdb itself: fastp quality trimming at Q25, MiXCR clonotype calling, in-frame beta chains only. Entries that share a CDR3 protein sequence are merged under the most common genes and DNA. The sample profile shows a few hundred thousand distinct CDR3 sequences; about 17% of them were found once. The top ten constitute roughly 50% of the sample. The sequenced sample consisted of CD8+ T cells from PBMCs. The receptors here all came from a human donor in good health (CMV status not recorded). Some clones in this sample may be carry-over from other donors' samples.

The table lists this clonotype with many counts. The chain has TRBV7-2 and TRBJ1-2; a possible D gene is TRBD1 (5 bases). Germline lookup yields CDR1 SGHTA and CDR2 FQGNSA. The CDR3 covers 14 residues. Trimming removed 5 bases from V and 3 bases from J, with 13 bases in between. CDR3 loop: CASSPTPGDYGYTF. The CDR3 bases are TGTGCCAGCAGCCCGACCCCGGGGGACTATGGCTACACCTTC.

The gene calls are TRBV6-1 and TRBJ2-2; TRBD1 matches at 9 bases. The CDR3 sequence is 15 residues long. With V trimmed by 1 base and J by 7 bases, 4 bases remained unmatched. Looked up from germline, CDR1 is MNHNS and CDR2 is SASEGT. CDR3 sequence reads: CASSEGGTGSGELFF. The CDR3 coding sequence is TGTGCCAGCAGTGAAGGAGGGACAGGGAGCGGGGAGCTGTTTTTT.

The chain combines TRBV20-1 with TRBJ2-1, with 7 nucleotides matching TRBD2. The length of the CDR3 is 14 residues. CDR1 and CDR2 (germline): DFQATT, SNEGSKA (reference sequence). V shed 2 bases and J 5 bases; nucleotides not matched to a gene: 6. The CDR3 loop is CSARRTSIHNEQFF. CDR3 coding DNA: TGCAGTGCTAGACGGACTAGTATCCACAATGAGCAGTTCTTC.

The genes are TRBV5-8 and TRBJ1-5; TRBD1 matches at 7 bases. V lost 4 bases to trimming and J lost 7 bases; unmatched junction nucleotides: 11. The CDR3 has 15 amino acids. Germline-derived CDR1 and CDR2 are SGHTS and YDEGEE. The chain's CDR3 is CASSDPTGSEQPQHF. The CDR3 DNA sequence: TGTGCCAGCAGCGATCCGACAGGGTCGGAGCAGCCCCAGCATTTT. The whole variable domain, filled in from reference TRBV5-8 and TRBJ1-5, reads EAGVTQSPTHLIKTRGQQATLRCSPISGHTSVYWYQQALGLGLQFLLWYDEGEERNRGNFPPRFSGRQFPNYSSELNVNALELEDSALYLCASSDPTGSEQPQHFGDGTRLSIL.

The rearrangement uses TRBV12-3 or TRBV12-4 and TRBJ2-1; TRBD2 agrees at 10 bases. V shed 7 bases, J shed 7 bases, and the junction held 7 bases outside the gene matches. The CDR3 extends over 14 amino acids. The CDR3 sequence: CASTGLAMTNEQFF. In nucleotides, the CDR3 is TGTGCCAGCACGGGACTAGCGATGACGAATGAGCAGTTCTTC.

The gene calls are TRBV15 and TRBJ2-3; the D is unclear. The CDR3 runs 17 residues. The V end was cut by 0 bases, the J end by 2 bases, with 15 bases between. Germline V lookup: CDR1 LNHNV, CDR2 YYDKDF (reference sequence). CDR3 nucleotides: TGTGCCACCAGCAGAGAGCCTCGGCCAGATTACACAGATACGCAGTATTTT. Amino acids: CATSREPRPDYTDTQYF.

Remarks on this clonotype: The junction departs from germline at one end; a sequencing error may be responsible. The chain combines TRBV6-5 with TRBJ1-1; D call uncertain. Looked up from germline, CDR1 is MNHEY and CDR2 is SVGAGI. There are 14 residues in the CDR3. Written as DNA, the CDR3 is TGTGCCAGCAGTTACTCGATGGGGAACACTGAACCTTTCTTT. Amino acid sequence: CASSYSMGNTEPFF.

The J gene is TRBJ2-5, the V gene TRBV10-3, with 13 positions matching TRBD2. The CDR3 is 15 residues long. Germline CDR1 reads ENHRY; CDR2 reads SYGVKD. V lost 6 bases to trimming and J lost 1 base; unmatched junction nucleotides: 2. The CDR3 DNA is TGTGCCATCAGCGGGACTAGCGGGGTCCAAGAGACCCAGTACTTC. It codes for CAISGTSGVQETQYF.

The rearrangement joins TRBV13 to TRBJ2-1; 10 bases match TRBD2. Trimming removed 0 bases from V and 7 bases from J; junction bases left unmatched: 6. CDR3 length: 16 amino acids. Germline V gives CDR1 PRHDT, CDR2 FYEKMQ (reference sequence). CDR3 sequence reads: CASSLGSGGAINEQFF. CDR3 bases: TGTGCCAGCAGCTTAGGCAGCGGGGGGGCCATAAATGAGCAGTTCTTC.

This clonotype has a count of ten or more. J is TRBJ2-1 and V is TRBV7-2; a possible D gene is TRBD2 (6 bases). This CDR3 spans 14 amino acids. Deletions cut 4 bases from V and 8 bases from J, with 15 bases between. The germline V gene encodes CDR1 SGHTA and CDR2 FQGNSA. The CDR3 sequence: CASSSVDREDEQFF. The CDR3 nucleotides are TGTGCCAGCAGCTCAGTTGATAGGGAGGATGAGCAGTTCTTC.

Many counts were recorded for this clonotype. The chain recombines TRBV7-8 with TRBJ2-5; weak D call: TRBD1 (6 bases). Trimming took 5 bases from V and 5 from J, leaving 12 bases between them. The CDR3 has 13 amino acids. Per the germline V gene, CDR1 is SGHVS and CDR2 is FQNEAQ. The CDR3 loop is CASSPLRGETQYF. Here the CDR3 DNA reads TGTGCCAGCAGCCCCCTGAGGGGGGAGACCCAGTACTTC.

This clonotype was recorded many times. The gene calls are TRBV4-1 and TRBJ2-1; 11 positions match TRBD2. The CDR3 loop spans 17 amino acids. V was pared by 4 bases and J by 5 bases, with 10 bases of the junction left unmatched. In germline, CDR1 is MGHRA, CDR2 YSYEKL. CDR3 DNA sequence: TGCGCCAGCAGCCCCAGGACTAGCGGGCATCATGACAATGAGCAGTTCTTC. Protein product: CASSPRTSGHHDNEQFF.

This clonotype has ten or more counts. The V gene is TRBV7-2, the J gene TRBJ1-1; the D is unclear. Trimming stripped 3 bases from V and 6 bases from J, with 11 bases between. The CDR3 is 13 residues long. Germline assignment: CDR1 SGHTA and CDR2 FQGNSA. The CDR3 sequence is CASSFGPGAEAFF. CDR3 in DNA: TGTGCCAGCAGCTTTGGTCCGGGCGCTGAAGCTTTCTTT.

This clonotype was detected only a few times. V and J are TRBV20-1 and TRBJ2-7; the D gene is possibly TRBD2 (5 bases). This CDR3 has 12 residues. Germline V gives CDR1 DFQATT, CDR2 SNEGSKA (reference sequence). Trimming left V 3 bases short and J 4 bases short, with 10 bases between. The DNA for the CDR3 is TGCAGTGCTAGGGTCCGGGATTACGAGCAGTACTTC. It translates to CSARVRDYEQYF.